Listed below are T cell receptor beta chains from one sample, sequenced in a study of CD8 T cells in Susac syndrome. Each CDR3 protein is one row after TCRdb ran MiXCR on the immunoSEQ multiplex PCR reads. The table has under 200,000 distinct CDR3 sequences, roughly 94% seen once; the top ten hold 0.095% to 0.13%. Sequencing was performed on CD4+ T cells from PBMCs. These receptor sequences come from a human donor with Susac syndrome. The conserved cysteine and the conserved F or W are not part of the CDR3 here.

CDR3aa: ATSRGLAGSSPY
v_gene: TRBV15

CDR3aa: ATCPATSGELF
v_gene: TRBV12-5

CDR3aa: ATMGGASEQF
v_gene: TRBV25-1

CDR3aa: ASSVEPGAYSNQPQH
v_gene: TRBV9

CDR3aa: ASSLNAEETQY
v_gene: TRBV5-1

CDR3aa: ASSALHRETEAF
v_gene: TRBV18

CDR3aa: ASSVGSPSYNSPLH
v_gene: TRBV9

CDR3aa: ASSVIDTYNEQF
v_gene: TRBV9

CDR3aa: ASSYRGQNQETQY
v_gene: TRBV12-3/TRBV12-4

CDR3aa: ASSFRGVYNQPQH
v_gene: TRBV12-3/TRBV12-4

CDR3aa: ATLGRANEKLF
v_gene: TRBV6-1

CDR3aa: SARPPGGDTEAF
v_gene: TRBV20-1

CDR3aa: ATSSTGGNTDTQY
v_gene: TRBV24-1

CDR3aa: AISAPGDQETQY
v_gene: TRBV10-3

CDR3aa: ASSEKWSGNTIY
v_gene: TRBV2

CDR3aa: ASSQDREELF
v_gene: TRBV11-1

CDR3aa: ASSSGQPNTEAF
v_gene: TRBV7-9

CDR3aa: ATSRDRDRGS
v_gene: TRBV15

CDR3aa: ASSPNPRQGGTGELF
v_gene: TRBV7-8

CDR3aa: ASSQGAGAF
v_gene: TRBV3-1

CDR3aa: ASSLGVADDTQY
v_gene: TRBV5-1

CDR3aa: ASSPRQGNHEKLF
v_gene: TRBV5-8

CDR3aa: SVDPLTRETQY
v_gene: TRBV29-1

CDR3aa: ASSPGLAGGEQY
v_gene: TRBV18

CDR3aa: ASSKSGRLSYEQY
v_gene: TRBV7-8

CDR3aa: ASRLDRDQPQH
v_gene: TRBV6-6

CDR3aa: ASSPGTGPAQPQH
v_gene: TRBV7-9

CDR3aa: ASSLREAYNSPLH
v_gene: TRBV7-9

CDR3aa: ASSLVPASSGELF
v_gene: TRBV5-1

CDR3aa: ASSLAALGETQY
v_gene: TRBV11-2

CDR3aa: ASRLDVDTQY
v_gene: TRBV7-2